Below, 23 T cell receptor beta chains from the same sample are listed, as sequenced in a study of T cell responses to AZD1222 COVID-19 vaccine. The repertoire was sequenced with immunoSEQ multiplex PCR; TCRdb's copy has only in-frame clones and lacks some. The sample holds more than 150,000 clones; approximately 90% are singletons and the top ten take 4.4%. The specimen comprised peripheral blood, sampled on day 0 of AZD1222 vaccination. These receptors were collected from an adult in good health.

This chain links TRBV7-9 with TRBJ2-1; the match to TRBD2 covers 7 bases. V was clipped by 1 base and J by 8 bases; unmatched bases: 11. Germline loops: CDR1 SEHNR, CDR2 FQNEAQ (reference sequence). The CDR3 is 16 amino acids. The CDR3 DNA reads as TGTGCCAGCAGCTTAGAGGTGGGGGGGTGGCAATATGAGCAGTTCTTC. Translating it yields CASSLEVGGWQYEQFF. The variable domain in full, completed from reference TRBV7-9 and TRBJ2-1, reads DTGVSQNPRHKITKRGQNVTFRCDPISEHNRLYWYRQTLGQGPEFLTYFQNEAQLEKSRLLSDRFSAERPKGSFSTLEIQRTEQGDSAMYLCASSLEVGGWQYEQFFGPGTRLTVL.

The CDR3 is CAWSTAGTKRTGELFF. CDR3 nucleotide sequence: TGTGCCTGGTCAACCGCCGGGACAAAGCGCACCGGGGAGCTGTTTTTT. The J gene is TRBJ2-2, the V gene TRBV30, with D perhaps matching TRBD1 (6 bases). There are 16 residues in the CDR3. Trimming shortened V by 5 bases and J by 4 bases, and 20 bases separated the two germline ends. CDR1 GTSNPN and CDR2 SVGIG come from the germline V gene (reference sequence).

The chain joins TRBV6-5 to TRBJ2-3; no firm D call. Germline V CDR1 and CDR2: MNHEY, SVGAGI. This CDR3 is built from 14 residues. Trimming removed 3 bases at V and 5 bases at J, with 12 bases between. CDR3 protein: CASSYASLGDTQYF. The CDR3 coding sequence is TGTGCCAGCAGTTATGCGAGCCTGGGAGATACGCAGTATTTT.

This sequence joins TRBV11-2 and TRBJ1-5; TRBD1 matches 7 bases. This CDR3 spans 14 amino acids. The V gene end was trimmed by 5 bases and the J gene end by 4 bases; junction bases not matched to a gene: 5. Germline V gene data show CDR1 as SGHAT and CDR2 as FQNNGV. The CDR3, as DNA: TGTGCCAGCAGCCTACTGGGACAGAATCAGCCCCAGCATTTT. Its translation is CASSLLGQNQPQHF.

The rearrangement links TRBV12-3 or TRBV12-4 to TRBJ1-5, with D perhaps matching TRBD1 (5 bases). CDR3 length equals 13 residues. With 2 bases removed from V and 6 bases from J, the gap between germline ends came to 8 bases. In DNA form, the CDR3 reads TGTGCCAGCAGTTTAAAAGGGGTTCAGCCCCAGCATTTT. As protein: CASSLKGVQPQHF.

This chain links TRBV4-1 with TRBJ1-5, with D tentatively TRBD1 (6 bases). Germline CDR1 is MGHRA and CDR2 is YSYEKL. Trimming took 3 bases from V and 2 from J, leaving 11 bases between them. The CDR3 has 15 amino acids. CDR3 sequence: CASSQQGLGNQPQHF. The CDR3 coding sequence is TGCGCCAGCAGCCAGCAGGGGCTAGGCAATCAGCCCCAGCATTTT.

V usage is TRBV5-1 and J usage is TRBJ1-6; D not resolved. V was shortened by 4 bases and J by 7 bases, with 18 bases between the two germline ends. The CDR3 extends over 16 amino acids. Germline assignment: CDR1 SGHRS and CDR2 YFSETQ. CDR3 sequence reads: CASSREADAKNSPLHF. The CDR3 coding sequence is TGCGCCAGCAGCCGTGAGGCAGACGCCAAAAATTCACCCCTCCACTTT.

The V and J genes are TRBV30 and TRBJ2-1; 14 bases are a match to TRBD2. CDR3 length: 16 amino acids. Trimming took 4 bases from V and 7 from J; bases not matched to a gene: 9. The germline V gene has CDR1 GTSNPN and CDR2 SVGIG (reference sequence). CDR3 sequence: CAWTNAGTSGRNEQFF. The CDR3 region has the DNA TGTGCCTGGACGAACGCCGGGACTAGCGGGAGAAATGAGCAGTTCTTC.

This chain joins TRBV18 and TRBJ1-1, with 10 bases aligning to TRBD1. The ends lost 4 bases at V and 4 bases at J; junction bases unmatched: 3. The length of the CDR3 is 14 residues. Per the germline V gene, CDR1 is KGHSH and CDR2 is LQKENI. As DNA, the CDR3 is TGTGCCAGCTCACTAGGACAGGGGGGCACTGAAGCTTTCTTT. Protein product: CASSLGQGGTEAFF.

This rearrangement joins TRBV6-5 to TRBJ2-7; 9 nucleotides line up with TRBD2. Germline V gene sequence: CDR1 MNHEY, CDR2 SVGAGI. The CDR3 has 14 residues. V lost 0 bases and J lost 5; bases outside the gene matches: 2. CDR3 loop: CASSYSRTSDEQYF. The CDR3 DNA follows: TGTGCCAGCAGTTACTCCAGGACTAGCGACGAGCAGTACTTC.

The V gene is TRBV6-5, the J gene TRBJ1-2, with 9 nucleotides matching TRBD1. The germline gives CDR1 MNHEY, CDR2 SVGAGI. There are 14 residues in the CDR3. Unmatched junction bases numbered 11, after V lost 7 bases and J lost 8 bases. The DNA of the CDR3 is TGTGCCAGCAAAACCACAGGGGGCGCGGGGGGCTACACCTTC. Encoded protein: CASKTTGGAGGYTF.

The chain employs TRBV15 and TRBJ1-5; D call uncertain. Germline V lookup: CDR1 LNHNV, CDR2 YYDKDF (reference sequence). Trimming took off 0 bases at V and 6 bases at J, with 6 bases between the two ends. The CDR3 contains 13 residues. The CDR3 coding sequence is TGTGCCACCAGCAGAGATCCTGCTCAGCCCCAGCATTTT. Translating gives CATSRDPAQPQHF.

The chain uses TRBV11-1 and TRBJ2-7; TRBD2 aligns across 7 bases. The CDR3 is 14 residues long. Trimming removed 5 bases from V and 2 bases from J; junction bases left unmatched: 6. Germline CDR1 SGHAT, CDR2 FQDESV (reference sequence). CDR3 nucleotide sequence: TGTGCCAGCAGCATCTGGGGAGGGACCTACGAGCAGTACTTC. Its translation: CASSIWGGTYEQYF.

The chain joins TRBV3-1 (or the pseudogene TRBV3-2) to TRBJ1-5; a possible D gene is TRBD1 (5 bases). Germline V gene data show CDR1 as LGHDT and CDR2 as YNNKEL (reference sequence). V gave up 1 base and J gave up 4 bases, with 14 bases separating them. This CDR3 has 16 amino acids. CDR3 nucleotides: TGTGCCAGCAGCCAAGGCTCAGGGAAGGGAAATCAGCCCCAGCATTTT. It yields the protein CASSQGSGKGNQPQHF.

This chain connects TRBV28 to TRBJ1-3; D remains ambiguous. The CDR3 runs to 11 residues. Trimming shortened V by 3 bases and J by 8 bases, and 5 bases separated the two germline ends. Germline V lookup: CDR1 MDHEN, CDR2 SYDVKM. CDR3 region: CASSFTDTIYF. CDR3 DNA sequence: TGTGCCAGCAGTTTCACGGACACCATATATTTT. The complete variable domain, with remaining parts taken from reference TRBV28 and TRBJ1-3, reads DVKVTQSSRYLVKRTGEKVFLECVQDMDHENMFWYRQDPGLGLRLIYFSYDVKMKEKGDIPEGYSVSREKKERFSLILESASTNQTSMYLCASSFTDTIYFGEGSWLTVV.

For the CDR3, the DNA is TGTGCCAGCAGCAAAGCCCCCCCCCAGCGGGGATACAATGAGCAGTTCTTC. This gives the protein CASSKAPPQRGYNEQFF. The chain couples TRBV21-1 to TRBJ2-1; TRBD2 is the table's D call and was not checked against the DNA. TRBV21-1 is a documented pseudogene. The CDR3 has 17 amino acids.

The CDR3 reads CATQTGVGNTIYF. In nucleotides, the CDR3 is TGTGCCACCCAGACAGGAGTCGGAAACACCATATATTTT. V usage is TRBV28 and J usage is TRBJ1-3; the D gene is possibly TRBD1 (6 bases). The CDR3 runs 13 residues. V lost 10 bases and J 4 bases, leaving 14 bases between the germline ends. Germline V lookup: CDR1 MDHEN, CDR2 SYDVKM.

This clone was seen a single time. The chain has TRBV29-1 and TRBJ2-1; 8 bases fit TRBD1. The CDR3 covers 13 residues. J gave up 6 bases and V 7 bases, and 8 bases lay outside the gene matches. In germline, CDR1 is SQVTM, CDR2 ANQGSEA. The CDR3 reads CSGGQGMGNEQFF. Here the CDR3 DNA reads TGCAGCGGTGGACAGGGAATGGGCAATGAGCAGTTCTTC.

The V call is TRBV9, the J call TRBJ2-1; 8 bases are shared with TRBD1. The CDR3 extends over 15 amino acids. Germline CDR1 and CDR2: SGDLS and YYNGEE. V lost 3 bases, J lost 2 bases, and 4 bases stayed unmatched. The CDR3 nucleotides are TGTGCCAGCAGCGCCGGGACAGGTCCCTACAATGAGCAGTTCTTC. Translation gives CASSAGTGPYNEQFF.

The chain's CDR3 is CSVDPLDRGYGYTF. The CDR3 region has the DNA TGCAGCGTTGACCCTCTGGACAGGGGCTATGGCTACACCTTC. The J gene is TRBJ1-2, the V gene TRBV29-1, with 9 bases aligning to TRBD1. Trimming removed 3 bases from V and 4 bases from J; junction bases left unmatched: 6. Looked up from germline, CDR1 is SQVTM and CDR2 is ANQGSEA. CDR3 length: 14 residues.

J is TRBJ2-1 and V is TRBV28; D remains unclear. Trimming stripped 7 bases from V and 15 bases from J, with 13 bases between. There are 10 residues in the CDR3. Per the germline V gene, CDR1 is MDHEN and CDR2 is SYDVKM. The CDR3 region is CASMASLLFF. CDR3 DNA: TGTGCCAGCATGGCCTCCCTTCTGTTCTTC.

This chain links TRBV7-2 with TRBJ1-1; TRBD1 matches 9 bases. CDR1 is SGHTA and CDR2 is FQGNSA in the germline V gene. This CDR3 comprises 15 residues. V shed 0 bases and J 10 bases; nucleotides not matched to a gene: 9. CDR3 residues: CASSLAPGQGPTAFF. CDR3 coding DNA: TGTGCCAGCAGCTTAGCCCCGGGACAGGGACCGACAGCTTTCTTT.

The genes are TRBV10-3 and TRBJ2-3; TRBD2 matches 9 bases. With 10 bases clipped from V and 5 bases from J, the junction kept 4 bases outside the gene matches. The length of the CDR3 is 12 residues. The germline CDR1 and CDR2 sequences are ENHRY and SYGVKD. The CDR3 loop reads CATRLAEDTQYF. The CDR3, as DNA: TGTGCCACCCGACTAGCGGAAGATACGCAGTATTTT.